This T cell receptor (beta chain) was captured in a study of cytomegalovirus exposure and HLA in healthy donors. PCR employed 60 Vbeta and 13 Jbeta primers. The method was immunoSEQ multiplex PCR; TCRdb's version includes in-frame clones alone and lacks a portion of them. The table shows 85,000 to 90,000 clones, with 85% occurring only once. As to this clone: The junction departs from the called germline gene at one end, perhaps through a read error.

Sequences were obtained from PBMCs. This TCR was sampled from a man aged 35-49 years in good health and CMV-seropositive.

CDR3 DNA: TGTTCCAGCAGCCCGGCCGACTTCGAGAACTATGGCTACACCTTC. Translation: CSSSPADFENYGYTF. The rearrangement links TRBV7-9 to TRBJ1-2; no definite D call. This CDR3 is built from 15 residues. Germline V gives CDR1 SEHNR, CDR2 FQNEAQ (reference sequence).